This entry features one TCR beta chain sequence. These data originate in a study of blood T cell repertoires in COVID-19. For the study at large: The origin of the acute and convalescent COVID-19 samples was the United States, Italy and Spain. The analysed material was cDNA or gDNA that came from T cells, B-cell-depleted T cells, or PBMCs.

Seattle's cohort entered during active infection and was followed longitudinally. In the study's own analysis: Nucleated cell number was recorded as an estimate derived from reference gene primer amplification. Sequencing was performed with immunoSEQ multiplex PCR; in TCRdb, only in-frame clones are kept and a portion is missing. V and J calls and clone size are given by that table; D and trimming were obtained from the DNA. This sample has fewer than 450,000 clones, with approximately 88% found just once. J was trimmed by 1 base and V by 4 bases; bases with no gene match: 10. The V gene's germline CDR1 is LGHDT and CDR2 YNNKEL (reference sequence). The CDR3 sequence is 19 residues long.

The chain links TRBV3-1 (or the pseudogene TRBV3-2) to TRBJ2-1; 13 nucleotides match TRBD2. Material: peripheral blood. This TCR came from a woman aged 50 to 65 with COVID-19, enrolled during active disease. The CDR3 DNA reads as TGTGCCAGCAGCCCCCTTACTAGCGGGGGGGCATCGTCCTACAATGAGCAGTTCTTC. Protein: CASSPLTSGGASSYNEQFF.